The entry below gives a single TCR beta chain sequence along with its context. Its antigen is as yet unknown. TCR beta cDNA was generated via 5'RACE template switching incorporating UMIs. No DNA is given; TCRdb re-called the 5' RACE reads and lists each CDR3 protein once. The sample includes over 200,000 distinct CDR3 sequences. The data are from a study of T cells expressing NK-cell markers. Overall study context: In sorted CD3+CD56+NKG2C+, CD3+CD56+NKG2C- and CD3+CD56-NKG2C+ T cells, TCR beta repertoires were obtained. General study points: As a fraction of CD8+ T cells, dominant NKG2C+ clonotypes reached about 1.0-8% in six donors.

The germline gives CDR1 SQVTM, CDR2 ANQGSEA. This CDR3 has 13 residues. The chain combines TRBV29-1 with TRBJ2-1. The source of this sequence is a man aged 18 to 30 in good health. Sequencing was performed on blood T cells: a sorted CD56 or NKG2C T cell subset, CD4+ or CD8+ T cells, or bulk PBMC T cells (not recorded which). The CDR3 sequence is CSVETGLINEQFF.